This entry lists 16 T cell receptor delta chains sequenced from one sample in a study of γδ T cells in repeated Plasmodium falciparum infection. TCRdb re-called clones from the multiplex PCR reads via CATT. The sample includes around 86,000 delta-chain clones, approximately 1.4% seen only once; the top ten take roughly 8.1%. Bulk repertoires came from Vgamma9/Vdelta2+ or Vdelta2-negative gammadelta T cells flow-sorted from PBMC. The sequencing input was gamma-delta T cells from blood. Source of these receptors: a pool of human donors (malaria-infected and uninfected, not separated).

As to this clone: A much larger clone differs from this one at a single base, so this may be a read error. The chain is built from TRDV1 and TRDJ1; 9 nucleotides match TRDD3. CDR1 TSWWSYY and CDR2 QGS come from the germline V gene. This CDR3 region has 21 residues. V gave up 4 bases and J gave up 7 bases; unmatched junction bases: 28. This CDR3 reads CALGARSPVRGRELGDFKLIF. The CDR3 DNA follows: TGTGCTCTTGGGGCGCGTTCCCCTGTTCGGGGCAGGGAACTGGGGGACTTTAAACTCATCTTT.

This clone has more than one count but fewer than ten. TCRdb attributes to this sequence the protein of a much larger clone, which differs from the DNA translation at residue 12; a read error is likely, and the protein displayed is translated from the DNA. This rearrangement joins TRDV1 to TRDJ1; 7 bases are a match to TRDD3. The V and J ends lost 0 bases and 0 bases, in that order; junction bases with no gene match: 19. Germline V gene data show CDR1 as TSWWSYY and CDR2 as QGS. The CDR3 is 21 amino acids. CDR3 loop: CALGELSAPMYLGIDTDKLIF. CDR3 DNA: TGTGCTCTTGGGGAACTTTCCGCCCCAATGTACTTGGGGATAGACACCGATAAACTCATCTTT.

To note about this clone: This probably arose from a read error, given a far larger clone one base away. The genes are TRDV1 and TRDJ1; no firm D call. Here the J gene was assigned by germline matching of the DNA, as TCRdb has none. The CDR3 is made up of 21 amino acids. The V gene's germline CDR1 is TSWWSYY and CDR2 QGS. Trimming removed 0 bases from V and 1 base from J, with 27 bases in between. This CDR3 reads CALGELVDRTTKPVITDKLIF. DNA for the CDR3: TGTGCTCTTGGGGAACTGGTGGACAGGACTACGAAGCCGGTTATCACCGATAAACTCATCTTT.

This clone has ten or more counts. Different DNA sequences within this sample yield the same CDR3. This chain connects TRDV1 to TRDJ2; 8 nucleotides match TRDD3. The V and J ends lost 4 bases and 0 bases, in that order; junction bases with no gene match: 13. CDR1 and CDR2 (germline): TSWWSYY, QGS. The CDR3 contains 19 residues. The CDR3 sequence: CALGASPPGGPALTAQLFF. DNA for the CDR3: TGTGCTCTTGGGGCGTCTCCTCCTGGGGGACCAGCTTTGACAGCACAACTCTTCTTT.

There are a few counts of this clone. The protein recorded in TCRdb matches a much larger clone and deviates from this DNA's translation at residue 8, suggesting a read error; the protein here is obtained by translating the DNA. The chain combines TRDV1 with TRDJ1; D gene unclear. Germline CDR1 is TSWWSYY and CDR2 is QGS. This CDR3 spans 12 amino acids. V lost 1 base, J lost 7 bases, and 7 bases lay in between. Here the CDR3 reads CALGEQYGKLIF. For the CDR3, the DNA is TGTGCTCTTGGGGAACAGTACGGTAAACTCATCTTT.

This clone appeared a few times. A far larger clone is one nucleotide away, so this likely arose from a read error. Additional DNA sequences in this sample encode the identical CDR3. This chain uses TRDV1 with TRDJ1, with 9 bases matching TRDD3. Here the J gene came from matching the DNA to germline, since TCRdb omits it. This CDR3 has 20 amino acids. Germline V gene lookup returns CDR1 TSWWSYY and CDR2 QGS. CDR3 coding DNA: TGTGCTCTAGGGGAGGCTAGGAGGCTGGGGGATCCTTGGTACACCGATAAACTCATCTTT. It translates to CALGEARRLGDPWYTDKLIF.

This clone was seen only a few times. TCRdb shows a much larger clone's protein in place of this DNA's translation, and the two differ at residue 9, likely through a read error; the protein shown is translated from the DNA. The chain joins TRDV2 to TRDJ1; 11 bases align to TRDD3. Since TCRdb gives no J gene, matching the DNA to germline was used here to assign it. Germline V gene data show CDR1 as GEAIGNYY and CDR2 as EKD. Unmatched junction bases numbered 30, after V lost 0 bases and J lost 7 bases. CDR3 length equals 23 residues. The CDR3 is CACDTAPAHGVGDTTYLPGKLIF. CDR3 DNA sequence: TGTGCCTGTGACACCGCCCCGGCACATGGAGTGGGGGATACGACCTACCTACCTGGTAAACTCATCTTT.

This clone appeared a few times. This DNA translates differently at residue 18 from the TCRdb protein, which is that of a much larger clone; a read error is likely, and the protein shown is the DNA's own translation. The gene calls are TRDV2 and TRDJ3; 11 bases map to TRDD3. CDR1 GEAIGNYY and CDR2 EKD come from the germline V gene. This CDR3 is built from 24 residues. CDR3 nucleotides: TGTGCCTGTGACACACGGGAATTACTGGGGGATAATGCTTTCAGATCCTGGCACACCCGACAGATGTTTTTC. It specifies CACDTRELLGDNAFRSWHTRQMFF.

In its sample, this clone was seen a few times. TCRdb's listed protein matches a much larger clone and diverges from this DNA's translation at residue 9, likely through a read error; the protein shown comes from the DNA. V usage is TRDV2 and J usage is TRDJ1; 8 nucleotides line up with TRDD3. The V gene end was trimmed by 2 bases and the J gene end by 4 bases; junction bases not matched to a gene: 5. The CDR3 contains 14 residues. Germline V lookup: CDR1 GEAIGNYY, CDR2 EKD. The chain's CDR3 is CACDIGGYSDKLIF. CDR3 nucleotide sequence: TGTGCCTGTGACATCGGGGGATATAGCGATAAACTCATCTTT.

Concerning this clone itself: A read error may be the cause here, since a much bigger clone is one base away. The same CDR3 arises from other DNA sequences in this sample as well. The chain combines TRDV1 with TRDJ1; 9 nucleotides match TRDD3. The junction had 23 bases not matched to a gene; V was cut back by 1 base and J by 2 bases. The CDR3 totals 22 residues. Per the germline V gene, CDR1 is TSWWSYY and CDR2 is QGS. CDR3: CALGERGVLKEYWGYATDKLIF. The CDR3 DNA reads TGTGCTCTTGGGGAACGTGGAGTTCTCAAGGAGTACTGGGGATACGCGACCGATAAACTCATCTTT.

In this sample, this clone turned up many times. TCRdb's listed protein matches a much larger clone and diverges from this DNA's translation at residue 8, likely through a read error; the protein shown comes from the DNA. V gene TRDV3 combines with J gene TRDJ1, with D perhaps TRDD2 or TRDD3 (5 bases each). There are 18 residues in the CDR3. CDR1 and CDR2 (germline): TVYSNPD, GDNSRS (reference sequence). V lost 2 bases and J lost 0, with 25 bases in between. CDR3 protein: CAFHLHWRIRSYTDKLIF. The CDR3 nucleotides are TGTGCCTTTCACCTACACTGGAGGATAAGGTCCTACACCGATAAACTCATCTTT.

This clone was found a few times. A read error is likely here: a far larger clone is one base away. The same CDR3 can be traced to other DNA sequences in this sample. The chain couples TRDV1 to TRDJ1; a possible D gene is TRDD3 (5 bases). TCRdb records no J gene; here it was assigned by comparing the DNA to germline. This CDR3 spans 19 amino acids. Germline-derived CDR1 and CDR2 are TSWWSYY and QGS. Written as DNA, the CDR3 is TGTGCTCTTGGGGAAAGGTCCGAGTTCTTCTGGGCGTACACTGATAAACTCATCTTT. Its protein product is CALGERSEFFWAYTDKLIF.

This clone occurred a few times. A read error is the likely source, as a far larger clone sits one nucleotide away. In the same sample, other DNA sequences code for this CDR3. V and J are TRDV1 and TRDJ1, with 9 bases matching TRDD3. The germline gives CDR1 TSWWSYY, CDR2 QGS. This CDR3 region has 27 residues. This CDR3 is CALGEVRVRKPVQLLGERYWDTDKLIF. DNA for the CDR3: TGTGCCCTTGGGGAAGTGAGAGTCCGAAAACCAGTACAGCTACTGGGGGAGAGATACTGGGACACCGATAAACTCATCTTT.

This clone was observed at least ten times. The protein TCRdb lists belongs to a much larger clone and differs from this DNA's translation at residue 11, which points to a read error; the protein shown is made from the DNA. The chain joins TRDV1 to TRDJ1, with 8 bases identical to TRDD3. This CDR3 region has 18 residues. The V and J ends lost 1 base and 3 bases, in that order; junction bases with no gene match: 13. Germline V CDR1 and CDR2: TSWWSYY, QGS. The DNA for the CDR3 is TGTGCTCTTGGGGAACCTTTAAGGGATACGCGGCAGGCCGATAAACTCATCTTT. Residues: CALGEPLRDTRQADKLIF.

This clone has a handful of counts. The mismatch at residue 16 between this DNA's translation and the TCRdb protein of a much larger clone likely reflects a read error; the protein shown is translated from the DNA. The J segment was not called; the V segment is TRDV2; TRDD3, as called in the table, went unchecked against the DNA. The CDR3 length is 18 residues. Germline CDR1 is GEAIGNYY and CDR2 is EKD. In nucleotides, the CDR3 is TGTGCCTGTGACACCTTACTGGGGGATACGATGAGCACCGATAAACCCATCTTT. The encoded protein is CACDTLLGDTMSTDKPIF.

On this clone itself: A read error is the likely source, as a far larger clone sits one nucleotide away. At the DNA level, this CDR3 is encoded by other sequences in the same sample as well. This chain uses TRDV2 with TRDJ1, with 8 bases that match TRDD3. The CDR3 loop spans 12 amino acids. Germline-derived CDR1 and CDR2 are GEAIGNYY and EKD. CDR3 DNA sequence: TGTGCCTGTGGGGGATACACAGATAAACTCATCTTT. This encodes CACGGYTDKLIF.